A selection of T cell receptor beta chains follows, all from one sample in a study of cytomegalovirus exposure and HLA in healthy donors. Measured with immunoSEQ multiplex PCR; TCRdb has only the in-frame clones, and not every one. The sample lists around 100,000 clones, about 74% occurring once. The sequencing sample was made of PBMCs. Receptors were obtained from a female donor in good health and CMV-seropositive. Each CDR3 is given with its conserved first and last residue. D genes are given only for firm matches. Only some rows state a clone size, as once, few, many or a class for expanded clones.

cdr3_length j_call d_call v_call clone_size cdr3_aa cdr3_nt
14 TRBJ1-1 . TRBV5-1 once CASSLGLRDTEAFF TGCGCCAGCAGCTTGGGACTAAGGGACACTGAAGCTTTCTTT
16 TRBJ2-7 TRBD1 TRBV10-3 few CAISDHPGQGALEQYF TGTGCCATCAGTGACCACCCGGGACAGGGGGCCCTCGAGCAGTACTTC
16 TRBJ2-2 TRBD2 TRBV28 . CASRGPGLAGRGELFF TGTGCCAGCAGAGGACCGGGCCTAGCGGGACGCGGGGAGCTGTTTTTT
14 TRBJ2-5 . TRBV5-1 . CASSLSGGRETQYF TGCGCCAGCAGCTTATCGGGGGGCAGAGAGACCCAGTACTTC
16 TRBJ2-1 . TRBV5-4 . CASSLGHQSSYNEQFF TGTGCCAGCAGCCTGGGACACCAGAGCTCCTACAATGAGCAGTTCTTC
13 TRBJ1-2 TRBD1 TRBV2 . CASPDRGLYGYTF TGTGCCAGCCCGGACAGGGGGCTCTATGGCTACACCTTC
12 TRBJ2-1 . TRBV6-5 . CASSYLGSEQFF TGTGCCAGCAGTTATTTGGGGAGTGAGCAGTTCTTC
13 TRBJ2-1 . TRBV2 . CASSLTRYNEQFF TGTGCCAGCAGCCTGACTCGCTACAATGAGCAGTTCTTC
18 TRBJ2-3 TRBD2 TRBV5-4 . CASSFGGLAYSSTDTQYF TGTGCCAGCAGCTTCGGGGGACTAGCGTACTCTAGCACAGATACGCAGTATTTT
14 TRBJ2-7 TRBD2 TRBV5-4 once CASSPGGSDYEQYF TGTGCCAGCAGCCCCGGGGGGTCGGACTACGAGCAGTACTTC
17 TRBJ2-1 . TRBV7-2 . CASSLKRRGRENNEQFF TGTGCCAGCAGTCTAAAGCGCCGAGGCAGGGAAAACAATGAGCAGTTCTTC
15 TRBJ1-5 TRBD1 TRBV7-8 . CASSGQGGSNQPQHF TGTGCCAGCAGCGGACAGGGAGGTAGCAATCAGCCCCAGCATTTT
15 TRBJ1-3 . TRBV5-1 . CASSLGESSGNTIYF TGCGCCAGCAGCTTGGGGGAGAGCTCTGGAAACACCATATATTTT
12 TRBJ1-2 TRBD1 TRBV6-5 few CASRGTGGGYTF TGTGCCAGCAGGGGGACAGGAGGCGGCTACACCTTC
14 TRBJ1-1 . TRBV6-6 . CASKSGASNTEAFF TGTGCCAGCAAGTCAGGGGCGTCGAACACTGAAGCTTTCTTT
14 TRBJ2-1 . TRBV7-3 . CASSRRGGPHEQFF TGTGCCAGCAGTCGCAGGGGAGGGCCCCATGAGCAGTTCTTC
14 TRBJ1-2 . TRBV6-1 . CASSDVRGNYGYTF TGTGCCAGCAGTGATGTAAGGGGAAACTATGGCTACACCTTC
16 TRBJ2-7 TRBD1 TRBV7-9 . CASSPGGGGSSYEQYF TGTGCCAGCAGCCCAGGGGGCGGAGGGAGCTCCTACGAGCAGTACTTC
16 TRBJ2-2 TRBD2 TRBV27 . CASSLSRLAGAGELFF TGTGCCAGCAGCTTATCAAGACTAGCGGGAGCCGGGGAGCTGTTTTTT
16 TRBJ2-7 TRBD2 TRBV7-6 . CASSLGLASSSYEQYF TGTGCCAGCAGCTTAGGACTAGCGTCGAGCTCCTACGAGCAGTACTTC
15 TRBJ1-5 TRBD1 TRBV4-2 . CASSQAGTGAQPQHF TGTGCCAGCAGCCAAGCCGGGACAGGGGCTCAGCCCCAGCATTTT
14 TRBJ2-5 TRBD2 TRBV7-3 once CASSLGGYQETQYF TGTGCCAGCAGCTTGGGGGGGTACCAAGAGACCCAGTACTTC
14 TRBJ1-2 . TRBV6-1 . CASSETGGGHGYTF TGTGCCAGCAGTGAAACGGGGGGCGGGCATGGCTACACCTTC
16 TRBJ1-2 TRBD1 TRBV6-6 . CASSPPQGTVNYGYTF TGTGCCAGCAGTCCCCCACAGGGGACAGTTAACTATGGCTACACCTTC
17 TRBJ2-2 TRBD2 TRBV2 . CASSKPGLAGDTGELFF TGTGCCAGCAGCAAGCCGGGACTAGCGGGAGACACCGGGGAGCTGTTTTTT
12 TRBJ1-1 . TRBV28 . CASSLVRTEAFF TGTGCCAGCAGTTTAGTTCGCACTGAAGCTTTCTTT
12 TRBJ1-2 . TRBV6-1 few CASTVGRSGYTF TGTGCCAGCACCGTAGGGAGGTCTGGCTACACCTTC